This is a list of T cell receptor beta chains from one sample in a study of CD8 T cells in ankylosing spondylitis. TCRdb recomputed calls from the 5' RACE reads with MiXCR, one row per CDR3 protein. The repertoire holds around 100,000 distinct CDR3 sequences, with about 24% as singletons. The sample consisted of synovial fluid, either unsorted or a sorted T cell fraction (not recorded which). Source of these receptors: a male donor with ankylosing spondylitis. CDR3s include the opening cysteine and the closing phenylalanine or tryptophan. Fields, in order: CDR3 protein, CDR3 DNA, CDR3 length, D gene, clone size, J gene, V gene. D genes are given only for firm matches. Clone size is given for some rows only: seen once, a few or many times, or a class if the clone is expanded.

cdr3_aa: CASSAGVSNQPQHF
cdr3_nt: TGTGCCAGCAGCGCCGGGGTTAGCAATCAGCCCCAGCATTTT
cdr3_length: 14
d_call: -
clone_size: -
j_call: TRBJ1-5
v_call: TRBV3-1

cdr3_aa: CASSRFRDRNNEQFF
cdr3_nt: TGTGCCAGCAGCCGATTCCGGGACAGGAACAATGAGCAGTTCTTC
cdr3_length: 15
d_call: TRBD1
clone_size: many
j_call: TRBJ2-1
v_call: TRBV3-1

cdr3_aa: CASSLVGRTDTQYF
cdr3_nt: TGCGCCAGCAGCTTGGTCGGCCGCACAGATACGCAGTATTTT
cdr3_length: 14
d_call: -
clone_size: many
j_call: TRBJ2-3
v_call: TRBV5-1

cdr3_aa: CASSRGLAGGDSGANVLTF
cdr3_nt: TGTGCCAGCAGCCGAGGACTAGCGGGAGGGGATTCAGGGGCCAACGTCCTGACTTTC
cdr3_length: 19
d_call: TRBD2
clone_size: many
j_call: TRBJ2-6
v_call: TRBV11-2

cdr3_aa: CASSLSVRQENTEAFF
cdr3_nt: TGTGCCAGCAGTTTATCAGTTCGGCAGGAGAACACTGAAGCTTTCTTT
cdr3_length: 16
d_call: -
clone_size: -
j_call: TRBJ1-1
v_call: TRBV27

cdr3_aa: CASSRGLTEAFF
cdr3_nt: TGTGCCAGCAGCAGGGGGCTCACTGAAGCTTTCTTT
cdr3_length: 12
d_call: TRBD1
clone_size: -
j_call: TRBJ1-1
v_call: TRBV6-1

cdr3_aa: CASNGLAKNIQYF
cdr3_nt: TGTGCCAGCAATGGCCTAGCCAAAAACATTCAGTACTTC
cdr3_length: 13
d_call: -
clone_size: few
j_call: TRBJ2-4
v_call: TRBV12-3/TRBV12-4

cdr3_aa: CASSSRDGMNTEAFF
cdr3_nt: TGTGCCAGCAGCTCGCGGGACGGTATGAACACTGAAGCTTTCTTT
cdr3_length: 15
d_call: -
clone_size: -
j_call: TRBJ1-1
v_call: TRBV11-3

cdr3_aa: CASSLGPTRQFF
cdr3_nt: TGTGCCAGCAGCTTAGGACCGACTAGGCAGTTCTTC
cdr3_length: 12
d_call: -
clone_size: few
j_call: TRBJ2-1
v_call: TRBV7-2

cdr3_aa: CASSLEAGVGKNIQYF
cdr3_nt: TGTGCCAGCAGCTTAGAGGCGGGAGTTGGCAAAAACATTCAGTACTTC
cdr3_length: 16
d_call: TRBD2
clone_size: few
j_call: TRBJ2-4
v_call: TRBV7-8

cdr3_aa: CASSWGGVNTEAFF
cdr3_nt: TGTGCCAGCAGCTGGGGGGGCGTGAACACTGAAGCTTTCTTT
cdr3_length: 14
d_call: -
clone_size: few
j_call: TRBJ1-1
v_call: TRBV7-9